This T cell receptor (beta chain) originates from a study of shared clonotypes between healthy human individuals. Whole-study results and caveats: What naive subsets generally showed was a larger estimated richness than memory subsets showed.

TCRdb's table, derived via immunoSEQ multiplex PCR, lists solely in-frame clones and lacks some. The sample consists of some 2,500,000 clones, over 85% of them appearing once. This CDR3 comprises 19 residues. Germline trimming cut 7 bases from V and 0 bases from J; bases unmatched to any gene: 16. The germline V gene encodes CDR1 SGHRS and CDR2 YFSETQ. On this clone: The target antigen is unknown.

Each of the donors was a healthy adult who was HIV-negative and had not had a recent acute infection or vaccination. The sequence derives from a man aged 18 to 30 in good health. Some clones in this sample may be carry-over from other donors' samples. V usage is TRBV5-1 and J usage is TRBJ2-6, with 7 bases lining up with TRBD1. The sample consisted of naive CD4+ T cells from PBMCs. Subset specified: CD45RA+ positively selected. This CDR3 is CASGPVPGQTHSGANVLTF. For the CDR3, the DNA is TGCGCCAGCGGGCCTGTCCCGGGACAGACACACTCTGGGGCCAACGTCCTGACTTTC.